One sample yielded the 5 T cell receptor beta chains listed below, sequenced in a study of shared clonotypes between healthy human individuals. Data came from immunoSEQ multiplex PCR; TCRdb stores just in-frame clones and leaves some out. Here the sample spans hundreds of thousands of clones, about 74% being singletons. Material: memory CD4+ T cells sorted from blood. Subset: CD45RA-negative fraction. The source of these receptors is a woman between 25 and 40 years old in good health.

This rearrangement joins TRBV7-9 to TRBJ2-7; 9 nucleotides line up with TRBD1. J lost 4 bases, V lost 4 bases, and 8 bases had no gene match. CDR1 SEHNR and CDR2 FQNEAQ come from the germline V gene (reference sequence). The CDR3 is made up of 15 amino acids. CDR3 nucleotide sequence: TGTGCCAGCAGCTCGCCGGGACAGGGTACATACGAGCAGTACTTC. Its translation: CASSSPGQGTYEQYF.

The rearrangement joins TRBV23-1 to TRBJ1-4; 10 positions agree with TRBD1. Being an ORF, TRBV23-1 has a function that is uncertain. Trimming removed 8 bases from V and 1 base from J; junction bases left unmatched: 16. The CDR3 length is 19 residues. Here the CDR3 reads CASGIATGGTIGTNEKLFF. In DNA form, the CDR3 reads TGCGCCAGCGGAATAGCGACAGGGGGCACTATAGGAACTAATGAAAAACTGTTTTTT.

This clone was counted between two and nine times. In nucleotides, the CDR3 is TGTGCCAGCTCACCAAAGGGGGAAAACGGGGAGCTGTTTTTT. Protein sequence: CASSPKGENGELFF. The chain joins TRBV18 to TRBJ2-2, with D possibly TRBD1 on 6 matching bases. Looked up from germline, CDR1 is KGHSH and CDR2 is LQKENI. The CDR3 has 14 residues. V shed 2 bases and J shed 7 bases, with 11 bases lying between them.

The V and J genes are TRBV12-5 and TRBJ2-1; 8 nucleotides agree with TRBD1. The CDR3 is made up of 21 amino acids. V shed 2 bases, J shed 0 bases, and the junction held 18 bases outside the gene matches. Germline V gene lookup returns CDR1 LGHNT and CDR2 FRNRAP. The CDR3 here is CASGLYRFGQGARSSYNEQFF. As DNA, the CDR3 is TGTGCTAGTGGTTTGTATCGTTTTGGGCAGGGGGCTCGAAGCTCCTACAATGAGCAGTTCTTC. Using reference TRBV12-5 and TRBJ2-1 for the parts outside the CDR3, the full variable domain is DARVTQTPRHKVTEMGQEVTMRCQPILGHNTVFWYRQTMMQGLELLAYFRNRAPLDDSGMPKDRFSAEMPDATLATLKIQPSEPRDSAVYFCASGLYRFGQGARSSYNEQFFGPGTRLTVL.

J is TRBJ2-5 and V is TRBV4-1; D may be TRBD2 (6 bases). Trimming stripped 0 bases from V and 1 base from J, with 12 bases between. This CDR3 is 16 amino acids long. Germline CDR1 reads MGHRA; CDR2 reads YSYEKL. CDR3 loop: CASSQDRGGVQETQYF. As DNA, the CDR3 is TGCGCCAGCAGCCAAGATCGGGGCGGGGTCCAAGAGACCCAGTACTTC.